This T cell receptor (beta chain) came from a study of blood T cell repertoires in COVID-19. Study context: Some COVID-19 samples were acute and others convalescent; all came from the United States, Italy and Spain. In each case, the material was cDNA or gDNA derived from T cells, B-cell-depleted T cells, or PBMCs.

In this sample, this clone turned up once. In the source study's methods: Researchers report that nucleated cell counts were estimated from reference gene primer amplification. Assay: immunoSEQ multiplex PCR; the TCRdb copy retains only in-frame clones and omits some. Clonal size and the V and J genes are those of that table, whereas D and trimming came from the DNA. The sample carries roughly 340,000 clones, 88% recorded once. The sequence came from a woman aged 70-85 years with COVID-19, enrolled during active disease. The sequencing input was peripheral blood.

For the CDR3, the DNA is TGCGCCAGCAGCTACGGGGGCAATCAGCCCCAGCATTTT. Its protein product is CASSYGGNQPQHF. The V and J genes are TRBV4-1 and TRBJ1-5; D is uncertain. V was shortened by 5 bases and J by 2 bases, with 7 bases between the two germline ends. Germline CDR1 reads MGHRA; CDR2 reads YSYEKL. CDR3 length: 13 residues.